The following is a TCR beta chain sequence with its context. This record comes from a study of blood T cell repertoires in COVID-19. Study-wide context: Samples came from the United States, Italy and Spain, spanning acute and convalescent COVID-19. The cDNA or gDNA used as material had been derived from T cells, B-cell-depleted T cells, or PBMCs.

Germline V CDR1 and CDR2: SGHVS, FNYEAQ. V lost 4 bases, J lost 7 bases, and 7 bases stayed unmatched. The CDR3 loop spans 15 amino acids. How the authors handled the data: Amplification from reference gene primers served as the basis for estimated nucleated cell counts. The data were produced by immunoSEQ multiplex PCR, yet TCRdb's version contains in-frame clones alone and is incomplete. V, J and clone size derive from that table, while D and trimming were established from the DNA sequence. There are under 200,000 clones in the sample; around 79% occur only once, and around 15% lies in the top ten.

This clonotype originated in a man aged 60 to 69 with active or convalescent COVID-19. Sequencing used peripheral blood. This chain connects TRBV7-6 to TRBJ1-4, with 9 bases identical to TRBD1. In nucleotides, the CDR3 is TGTGCCAGCAGCTCCCAGACAGGGGGAGGTGAAAAACTGTTTTTT. It specifies CASSSQTGGGEKLFF.